One and the same sample provided the 5 T cell receptor beta chains below, sequenced in a study of cytomegalovirus exposure and HLA in healthy donors. Primers for the PCR totalled 60 Vbeta and 13 Jbeta. The table came from immunoSEQ multiplex PCR; TCRdb's copy has only in-frame clones and leaves some out. The sample shows about 130,000 clones, around four fifths of them seen only once. Sequenced material: PBMCs. All receptors derive from a woman in her forties in good health and CMV-seropositive.

The chain links TRBV7-3 to TRBJ2-2, with 9 nucleotides matching TRBD1. Germline V gene sequence: CDR1 SGHTA, CDR2 FQGTGA. This CDR3 has 16 residues. V was clipped by 6 bases and J by 3 bases; unmatched bases: 8. The CDR3 loop is CASSHWTGDYTGELFF. DNA of the CDR3: TGTGCCAGCAGTCACTGGACAGGGGATTACACCGGGGAGCTGTTTTTT.

The chain couples TRBV28 to TRBJ2-5; the match to TRBD1 covers 7 bases. The end of the DNA is better explained by TRBJ2-7, so the J call may be wrong. Germline V lookup: CDR1 MDHEN, CDR2 SYDVKM. This CDR3 contains 15 residues. CDR3 residues: CASSSGTAPPHEQYF. The CDR3 DNA reads as TGTGCCAGCAGTTCCGGGACAGCCCCACCCCACGAGCAGTACTTC.

This clone appeared a few times. The V gene is TRBV7-2, the J gene TRBJ1-2, with D unresolved. Germline V gene sequence: CDR1 SGHTA, CDR2 FQGNSA. Trimming cost V 1 base and J 2 bases, with 5 bases left between them. The CDR3 covers 13 residues. The CDR3 nucleotides read TGTGCCAGCAGCTTAGAACAGAACTATGGCTACACCTTC. This sequence encodes CASSLEQNYGYTF. The full variable domain, with the rest looked up from reference TRBV7-2 and TRBJ1-2, is GAGVSQSPSNKVTEKGKDVELRCDPISGHTALYWYRQSLGQGLEFLIYFQGNSAPDKSGLPSDRFSAERTGGSVSTLTIQRTQQEDSAVYLCASSLEQNYGYTFGSGTRLTVV.

The chain recombines TRBV2 with TRBJ2-7; 11 nucleotides align to TRBD1. V lost 6 bases and J lost 3; bases outside the gene matches: 4. The CDR3 has 14 amino acids. Germline V gives CDR1 SNHLY, CDR2 FYNNEI. CDR3 sequence (DNA): TGTGCCAGCAGAACGGGGACAGGGGGCTACGAGCAGTACTTC. Encoded protein: CASRTGTGGYEQYF.

The chain couples TRBV19 to TRBJ2-2; 8 bases align to TRBD2. Unmatched junction bases numbered 6, after V lost 5 bases and J lost 4 bases. The CDR3 length is 15 residues. Germline loops: CDR1 LNHDA, CDR2 SQIVND (reference sequence). Here the CDR3 reads CASSSSGGLTGELFF. CDR3 DNA sequence: TGTGCCAGTAGTTCCTCGGGGGGGCTCACCGGGGAGCTGTTTTTT. Full variable domain (rest looked up from reference TRBV19 and TRBJ2-2): DGGITQSPKYLFRKEGQNVTLSCEQNLNHDAMYWYRQDPGQGLRLIYYSQIVNDFQKGDIAEGYSVSREKKESFPLTVTSAQKNPTAFYLCASSSSGGLTGELFFGEGSRLTVL.